A selection of T cell receptor beta chains follows, all from one sample in a study of OX40 agonist ivuxolimab in advanced cancers. TCRdb's copy holds only in-frame clones and misses some; the assay was immunoSEQ multiplex PCR. Of around 56,000 clones listed, approximately 89% are singletons. Sequencing was performed on CD4+ or CD8+ T cells sorted from blood, taken in a trial of the OX40 agonist ivuxolimab. Receptors were obtained from an adult with an advanced solid tumor such as melanoma, head and neck, liver or kidney cancer. Each CDR3 is given with its conserved first and last residue. The D gene is left open where the match is weak. Clone size is not always given. Where it is, it says once, few, many or a class for expanded clones.

J gene: TRBJ2-7; D gene: .; clone size: few; V gene: TRBV2; CDR3 DNA: TGTGCCAGCAGTGAGTCATCCTACGAGCAGTACTTC; CDR3 protein: CASSESSYEQYF
J gene: TRBJ2-5; D gene: .; clone size: .; V gene: TRBV10-3; CDR3 DNA: TGTGCCACGGCGCGGGAACAGGAGACCCAGTACTTC; CDR3 protein: CATAREQETQYF
J gene: TRBJ2-3; D gene: .; clone size: .; V gene: TRBV5-4; CDR3 DNA: TGTGCCAGCAGCTTGGCGGCCCGAGATACGCAGTATTTT; CDR3 protein: CASSLAARDTQYF
J gene: TRBJ1-1; D gene: .; clone size: .; V gene: TRBV10-3; CDR3 DNA: TGTGCCATCAGTGAGTCGCACAGCGGCATGAACACTGAAGCTTTCTTT; CDR3 protein: CAISESHSGMNTEAFF
J gene: TRBJ2-2; D gene: .; clone size: .; V gene: TRBV11-3; CDR3 DNA: TGTGCCAGCAGCGGGAGGGGGAGCGGGGAGCTGTTTTTT; CDR3 protein: CASSGRGSGELFF
J gene: TRBJ2-1; D gene: .; clone size: .; V gene: TRBV30; CDR3 DNA: TGTGCCTGGAACCGGGAGTGGGATGAGCAGTTCTTC; CDR3 protein: CAWNREWDEQFF
J gene: TRBJ1-2; D gene: .; clone size: .; V gene: TRBV18; CDR3 DNA: TGTGCCAGCTCACCGAACAGGGAGGATGATGGCTACACCTTC; CDR3 protein: CASSPNREDDGYTF
J gene: TRBJ1-5; D gene: .; clone size: .; V gene: TRBV5-4; CDR3 DNA: TGTGCCAGCAGCTTGGGGGGAGACCAGGGCAATCAGCCCCAGCATTTT; CDR3 protein: CASSLGGDQGNQPQHF
J gene: TRBJ1-4; D gene: .; clone size: .; V gene: TRBV6-1; CDR3 DNA: TGTGCCAGCAGTGTCGACAGTTATAATGAAAAACTGTTTTTT; CDR3 protein: CASSVDSYNEKLFF
J gene: TRBJ2-1; D gene: .; clone size: .; V gene: TRBV11-3; CDR3 DNA: TGTGCCAGCAGCCTTGAGGAGGGCAATGAGCAGTTCTTC; CDR3 protein: CASSLEEGNEQFF
J gene: TRBJ2-3; D gene: .; clone size: .; V gene: TRBV2; CDR3 DNA: TGTGCCAGCAAGCACAGGGACCTACACACAGATACGCAGTATTTT; CDR3 protein: CASKHRDLHTDTQYF
J gene: TRBJ2-7; D gene: TRBD1; clone size: .; V gene: TRBV4-3; CDR3 DNA: TGCGCCAGCAGCCAGCTATTGCCGGGACAGGGGGTTCACGAGCAGTACTTC; CDR3 protein: CASSQLLPGQGVHEQYF
J gene: TRBJ1-2; D gene: .; clone size: .; V gene: TRBV27; CDR3 DNA: TGTGCCAGCAGTGGGGCGGGTGGCTACACCTTC; CDR3 protein: CASSGAGGYTF
J gene: TRBJ2-1; D gene: .; clone size: .; V gene: TRBV5-1; CDR3 DNA: TGCGCCAGCAGCCCCGTTCGGCGGGAATTCTACAATGAGCAGTTCTTC; CDR3 protein: CASSPVRREFYNEQFF
J gene: TRBJ2-3; D gene: .; clone size: .; V gene: TRBV5-1; CDR3 DNA: TGCGCCAGCAGCTTGTATGTAGGGGAAGGGGGCACAGATACGCAGTATTTT; CDR3 protein: CASSLYVGEGGTDTQYF
J gene: TRBJ1-2; D gene: TRBD1; clone size: .; V gene: TRBV19; CDR3 DNA: TGTGCCAGTAGTCTCCGGGACAGGGAGGAATTTGGCTACACCTTC; CDR3 protein: CASSLRDREEFGYTF
J gene: TRBJ2-7; D gene: .; clone size: few; V gene: TRBV23-1; CDR3 DNA: TGCGCCAGCAGTCCAGCCGGTCGACAGACGGAGAAGCGCGAGCAGTACTTC; CDR3 protein: CASSPAGRQTEKREQYF
J gene: TRBJ1-2; D gene: .; clone size: .; V gene: TRBV6-1; CDR3 DNA: TGTGCCACTAGGACGCCCACTAACTATGGCTACACCTTC; CDR3 protein: CATRTPTNYGYTF
J gene: TRBJ2-3; D gene: TRBD1; clone size: .; V gene: TRBV28; CDR3 DNA: TGTGCCAGCAGCCGCCCGACAGGGGCCACAGATACGCAGTATTTT; CDR3 protein: CASSRPTGATDTQYF
J gene: TRBJ1-3; D gene: .; clone size: few; V gene: TRBV19; CDR3 DNA: TGTGCCAGTAGTAGGGCAGGAGCCTCTGGAAACACCATATATTTT; CDR3 protein: CASSRAGASGNTIYF
J gene: TRBJ2-7; D gene: TRBD1; clone size: .; V gene: TRBV6-4; CDR3 DNA: TGTGCCAGCACCAGAACTCGGGACAGGGAATCCTACGAGCAGTACTTC; CDR3 protein: CASTRTRDRESYEQYF
J gene: TRBJ1-3; D gene: .; clone size: .; V gene: TRBV19; CDR3 DNA: TGTGCCAGTAGTATAAGTCGGGGTGAACCTGGAAACACCATATATTTT; CDR3 protein: CASSISRGEPGNTIYF
J gene: TRBJ2-3; D gene: .; clone size: .; V gene: TRBV6-7; CDR3 DNA: TGTGCCAGGGGGGCCTGCACAGATACGCAGTATTTT; CDR3 protein: CARGACTDTQYF
J gene: TRBJ2-5; D gene: .; clone size: few; V gene: TRBV5-1; CDR3 DNA: TGCGCCAGCAGCTTGGGGGTGGGGAAAGAGACCCAGTACTTC; CDR3 protein: CASSLGVGKETQYF
J gene: TRBJ2-7; D gene: TRBD1; clone size: .; V gene: TRBV2; CDR3 DNA: TGTGCCAGCAGTGTTGACAGGGTAACCTACGAGCAGTACTTC; CDR3 protein: CASSVDRVTYEQYF
J gene: TRBJ1-6; D gene: TRBD1; clone size: .; V gene: TRBV9; CDR3 DNA: TGTGCCAGCAGCGTAGGTAGGGACAGGGGATTGGGATCACCCCTCCACTTT; CDR3 protein: CASSVGRDRGLGSPLHF
J gene: TRBJ2-5; D gene: TRBD1; clone size: once; V gene: TRBV6-5; CDR3 DNA: TGTGCCAGCAGTTACAGGGTGGACAGGGGAGAGACCCAGTACTTC; CDR3 protein: CASSYRVDRGETQYF
J gene: TRBJ1-3; D gene: TRBD1; clone size: .; V gene: TRBV9; CDR3 DNA: TGTGCCAGCAGCGAGAGGGACAGGGGAAGCTCTGGAAACACCATATATTTT; CDR3 protein: CASSERDRGSSGNTIYF
J gene: TRBJ2-3; D gene: .; clone size: once; V gene: TRBV19; CDR3 DNA: TGTGCCAGTAGTATAAGTGGGAGCTTTACAGATACGCAGTATTTT; CDR3 protein: CASSISGSFTDTQYF
J gene: TRBJ2-7; D gene: .; clone size: .; V gene: TRBV27; CDR3 DNA: TGTGCCAGCAAGATCCAGATGACAGATATCCTCTACGAGCAGTACTTC; CDR3 protein: CASKIQMTDILYEQYF
J gene: TRBJ2-5; D gene: .; clone size: .; V gene: TRBV28; CDR3 DNA: TGTGCCAGCAGTCCCCTCGGGGCAGGCCAAGAGACCCAGTACTTC; CDR3 protein: CASSPLGAGQETQYF
J gene: TRBJ2-7; D gene: TRBD2; clone size: .; V gene: TRBV15; CDR3 DNA: TGTGCCACCAGCAGAGAGGGCGGGAGTTTGGAGCAGTACTTC; CDR3 protein: CATSREGGSLEQYF
J gene: TRBJ2-3; D gene: TRBD2; clone size: .; V gene: TRBV11-2; CDR3 DNA: TGTGCCAGCAGCTTTACGGACGGGGGGGATACGCAGTATTTT; CDR3 protein: CASSFTDGGDTQYF
J gene: TRBJ2-3; D gene: TRBD2; clone size: .; V gene: TRBV5-6; CDR3 DNA: TGTGCCAGCAGCCGCGGACTAGCGGGAGTGACAGATACGCAGTATTTT; CDR3 protein: CASSRGLAGVTDTQYF
J gene: TRBJ2-2; D gene: .; clone size: .; V gene: TRBV9; CDR3 DNA: TGTGCCAGCAGCGTAGGACCTAGGAGGGGAGGGGAGCTGTTTTTT; CDR3 protein: CASSVGPRRGGELFF
J gene: TRBJ2-2; D gene: .; clone size: .; V gene: TRBV30; CDR3 DNA: TGTGCCTGGAGTTCGGGCAGGGTCGGCCTCGGGGAGCTGTTTTTT; CDR3 protein: CAWSSGRVGLGELFF
J gene: TRBJ1-3; D gene: TRBD1; clone size: .; V gene: TRBV6-1; CDR3 DNA: TGTGCCAGCAGCCCGTCTCTGGCAGGGGGGGACACCATATATTTT; CDR3 protein: CASSPSLAGGDTIYF
J gene: TRBJ2-4; D gene: .; clone size: .; V gene: TRBV5-1; CDR3 DNA: TGCGCCAGCAGCTTGGCGGGGATAGCCAAAAACATTCAGTACTTC; CDR3 protein: CASSLAGIAKNIQYF
J gene: TRBJ2-2; D gene: .; clone size: .; V gene: TRBV6-6; CDR3 DNA: TGTGCCAGCAGTTTAAACAGGGACACCGGGGAGCTGTTTTTT; CDR3 protein: CASSLNRDTGELFF
J gene: TRBJ1-4; D gene: .; clone size: .; V gene: TRBV25-1; CDR3 DNA: TGTGCCAGCACCCTCAATGAAAAACTGTTTTTT; CDR3 protein: CASTLNEKLFF
J gene: TRBJ2-7; D gene: .; clone size: .; V gene: TRBV29-1; CDR3 DNA: TGCAGCGTTGGGGACATTTACGAGCAGTACTTC; CDR3 protein: CSVGDIYEQYF
J gene: TRBJ2-7; D gene: .; clone size: .; V gene: TRBV5-1; CDR3 DNA: TGCGCCAGCAGCTTGCTGGGAACCTACGAGCAGTACTTC; CDR3 protein: CASSLLGTYEQYF